These 32 T cell receptor beta chains originate from one sample sequenced in a study of identical twins. TCRdb re-called the 5' RACE reads with MiXCR, one entry per CDR3 protein. The repertoire includes hundreds of thousands of distinct CDR3 sequences, under 8.5% of them detected once, and 1.5% to 2% sits in the top ten. The same data also went into a second study, on yellow fever vaccine responses in identical twins.

Sequences were obtained from PBMCs. The origin of the receptors is a woman between 18 and 29 years old in good health.

V and J are TRBV6-1 and TRBJ2-3, with 7 bases matching TRBD2. The germline gives CDR1 MNHNS, CDR2 SASEGT. This CDR3 has 16 residues. Trimming cost V 6 bases and J 2 bases; bases outside gene matches: 11. In DNA, the CDR3 is TGTGCCAGCAGGCCTGTTCCCCTAGCGGCCACAGATACGCAGTATTTT. It codes for CASRPVPLAATDTQYF.

The table lists this clonotype with many counts. This chain connects TRBV7-9 to TRBJ2-5; D remains ambiguous. The CDR3 spans 14 residues. V lost 5 bases and J 1 base, leaving 11 bases between the germline ends. Germline-derived CDR1 and CDR2 are SEHNR and FQNEAQ (reference sequence). CDR3 nucleotide sequence: TGTGCCAGCAGCCCCGATAGTGCCCAAGAGACCCAGTACTTC. Protein product: CASSPDSAQETQYF.

Concerning this clonotype: At one boundary the junction diverges from the germline segment, which might be a read error. The chain has TRBV12-3 or TRBV12-4 and TRBJ1-5, with TRBD1 matching over 11 bases. This CDR3 has 19 amino acids. Here the CDR3 reads CTSCLPGQGGVRSNQPQHF. The CDR3 DNA follows: TGTACCAGCTGTTTACCGGGACAGGGGGGAGTAAGGAGCAATCAGCCCCAGCATTTT.

The chain uses TRBV2 and TRBJ2-7; D uncertain. The CDR3 consists of 10 residues. From germline, CDR1 is SNHLY and CDR2 FYNNEI. V lost 5 bases, J lost 5 bases, and 4 bases lay in between. The CDR3 protein is CASSWDEQYF. The DNA of the CDR3 is TGTGCCAGCAGTTGGGACGAGCAGTACTTC. Full variable domain (remainder filled in from reference TRBV2 and TRBJ2-7): EPEVTQTPSHQVTQMGQEVILRCVPISNHLYFYWYRQILGQKVEFLVSFYNNEISEKSEIFDDQFSVERPDGSNFTLKIRSTKLEDSAMYFCASSWDEQYFGPGTRLTVT.

The J gene is TRBJ2-3, the V gene TRBV27; no clear D gene. The CDR3 contains 16 residues. CDR1 is MNHEY, CDR2 SMNVEV, per germline (reference sequence). V was cut by 5 bases and J by 2 bases, with 17 bases left in between. CDR3 coding DNA: TGTGCCAGCAGTCCACCGTTTGGGGTCTACACAGATACGCAGTATTTT. Translation: CASSPPFGVYTDTQYF.

This clonotype was seen ten or more times. The chain recombines TRBV12-3 or TRBV12-4 with TRBJ1-5; TRBD1 might be the D (5 bases). The CDR3 is 13 amino acids. Trimming shortened V by 7 bases and J by 7 bases, and 14 bases separated the two germline ends. CDR3 loop: CASKQGLQQPQHF. The DNA for the CDR3 is TGTGCCAGCAAGCAGGGTTTGCAGCAGCCCCAGCATTTT.

A few counts support this clonotype. The rearrangement links TRBV5-1 to TRBJ2-3; 8 nucleotides align to TRBD2. Per the germline V gene, CDR1 is SGHRS and CDR2 is YFSETQ. J gave up 2 bases and V 4 bases, and 9 bases lay outside the gene matches. The CDR3 is 16 amino acids. CDR3 nucleotide sequence: TGCGCCAGCAGCCTATTAGCGGGGTCGCCCACAGATACGCAGTATTTT. Its translation is CASSLLAGSPTDTQYF.

The chain carries TRBV10-1 and TRBJ2-1; D remains ambiguous. There are 15 residues in the CDR3. Trimming cost V 4 bases and J 6 bases, with 16 bases left between them. CDR1 and CDR2 from the germline V gene are WNHNN and SYGVQD (reference sequence). CDR3 amino acids: CASSGPGGSSNEQFF. CDR3 coding DNA: TGCGCCAGCAGTGGCCCTGGTGGGTCCAGCAATGAGCAGTTCTTC.

The chain recombines TRBV15 with TRBJ2-7, with D unclear. This CDR3 contains 10 residues. From germline, CDR1 is LNHNV and CDR2 YYDKDF (reference sequence). The CDR3 nucleotides are TGTGCCACCAGCAGAGAAGTCCTACACGTC. Its translation is CATSREVLHV.

This clonotype has only a few counts. The chain is built from TRBV4-2 and TRBJ2-5; D is unresolved. The CDR3 totals 14 residues. Germline CDR1 is LGHNA and CDR2 is YNFKEQ. The germline V and J ends were trimmed by 2 bases and 0 bases, with 7 bases remaining between them. The DNA for the CDR3 is TGTGCCAGCAGCCAATCGGAGTACCAAGAGACCCAGTACTTC. This codes for CASSQSEYQETQYF.

This clonotype was counted many times. The V and J genes are TRBV20-1 and TRBJ1-2; 8 positions agree with TRBD1. The J segment lost 3 bases and the V segment lost 4 bases, leaving 10 bases of the junction unmatched. Germline loops: CDR1 DFQATT, CDR2 SNEGSKA (reference sequence). CDR3 length: 15 residues. The CDR3 here is CSATTGGKSDYGYTF. The CDR3 DNA is TGCAGTGCTACCACAGGGGGGAAATCGGACTATGGCTACACCTTC.

This clonotype appeared a few times. The V and J genes are TRBV6-5 and TRBJ1-1, with D unclear. CDR1 is MNHEY, CDR2 SVGAGI, per germline. The V and J ends lost 1 base and 3 bases respectively, with 9 bases between them. This CDR3 region has 14 residues. The CDR3, as DNA: TGTGCCAGCAGTTACTTGCAATCCGACACTGAAGCTTTCTTT. Protein: CASSYLQSDTEAFF.

The chain is built from TRBV15 and TRBJ2-3; TRBD2 is a possible D gene (6 bases). This CDR3 region has 17 residues. V dropped 0 bases and J dropped 4 bases, with 17 bases sitting between them. CDR1 is LNHNV, CDR2 YYDKDF, per germline (reference sequence). The CDR3 nucleotides read TGTGCCACCAGCAGAGATCTCCCAAGCCGCGGGGCAGATACGCAGTATTTT. Its translation is CATSRDLPSRGADTQYF.

This clonotype was picked up a small number of times. The V gene is TRBV20-1, the J gene TRBJ2-3; D gene uncertain. V was shortened by 1 base and J by 4 bases, with 21 bases between the two germline ends. The CDR3 runs 17 residues. Germline V gene data show CDR1 as DFQATT and CDR2 as SNEGSKA (reference sequence). CDR3 sequence: CSARAQTPLEYADTQYF. DNA of the CDR3: TGCAGTGCTAGAGCCCAGACACCCCTAGAATACGCAGATACGCAGTATTTT.

Here the CDR3 reads CASSHRSDPQETQYF. DNA of the CDR3: TGTGCCAGCAGCCATAGATCGGACCCGCAGGAGACCCAGTACTTC. The chain links TRBV12-3 or TRBV12-4 to TRBJ2-5; D gene unclear. The CDR3 covers 15 residues. The V gene lost 6 bases and the J gene lost 5 bases, with 19 bases spanning the gap.

This chain joins TRBV6-5 and TRBJ2-7; D possibly matches TRBD1 or TRBD2 (5 bases each). The CDR3 has 15 residues. Trimming left V 0 bases short and J 6 bases short, with 15 bases between. Germline CDR1 MNHEY, CDR2 SVGAGI. For the CDR3, the DNA is TGTGCCAGCAGTTACTCGCCCCATTCGGGGCCCGAGCAGTACTTC. Translating it yields CASSYSPHSGPEQYF.

V and J are TRBV5-1 and TRBJ2-5; a weak D match, TRBD2 (6 bases). V was pared by 4 bases and J by 8 bases, with 18 bases between. The CDR3 extends over 14 amino acids. Germline lookup yields CDR1 SGHRS and CDR2 YFSETQ. In DNA, the CDR3 is TGCGCCAGCAGCCCCTCGATTAGCGGTGCCACCCAGTACTTC. Its protein is CASSPSISGATQYF.

This clonotype was recorded at least ten times. The chain uses TRBV3-1 and TRBJ2-5; D is ambiguous. With 4 bases removed from V and 9 bases from J, the gap between germline ends came to 9 bases. Germline CDR1 and CDR2: LGHDT and YNNKEL (reference sequence). This CDR3 is 11 amino acids long. DNA for the CDR3: TGTGCCAGCAGCCTAGGAGACTCCCAGTACTTC. This translates into CASSLGDSQYF.

This clonotype was picked up many times. The chain couples TRBV10-3 to TRBJ1-5; the D gene is possibly TRBD1 (6 bases). The germline gives CDR1 ENHRY, CDR2 SYGVKD. This CDR3 comprises 15 residues. V shed 2 bases and J shed 2 bases, with 10 bases lying between them. CDR3: CAISERGGGNQPQHF. The CDR3, as DNA: TGTGCCATCAGTGAGCGAGGGGGTGGCAATCAGCCCCAGCATTTT.

This clonotype was seen more than once but under ten times. The chain has TRBV6-1 and TRBJ1-6; 7 bases fit TRBD1. V lost 6 bases to trimming and J lost 7 bases; unmatched junction nucleotides: 6. CDR1 and CDR2 from the germline V gene are MNHNS and SASEGT. The CDR3 extends over 14 amino acids. The CDR3 bases are TGTGCCAGCAGGCCCGGGACAGAGAATTCACCCCTCCACTTT. It is translated as CASRPGTENSPLHF.

There are many counts of this clonotype. The rearrangement joins TRBV10-3 to TRBJ2-2, with D unresolved. Germline assignment: CDR1 ENHRY and CDR2 SYGVKD. This CDR3 region has 11 residues. Trimming stripped 7 bases from V and 4 bases from J, with 4 bases between. For the CDR3, the DNA is TGTGCCATCAAGGGCACCGGGGAGCTGTTTTTT. It is translated as CAIKGTGELFF.

This clonotype was counted many times. The chain links TRBV11-2 to TRBJ2-5, with D hard to call. The germline gives CDR1 SGHAT, CDR2 FQNNGV. The CDR3 runs 11 residues. Trimming left V 7 bases short and J 5 bases short, with 8 bases between. The CDR3 nucleotides read TGTGCCAGCAACTTGGGGGAGACCCAGTACTTC. Its translation is CASNLGETQYF.

The chain has TRBV18 and TRBJ2-3; D remains unclear. Trimming stripped 3 bases from V and 0 bases from J, with 10 bases between. Germline values: CDR1 KGHSH, CDR2 LQKENI. This CDR3 is built from 15 residues. The CDR3: CASSPQETSTDTQYF. The CDR3 DNA reads as TGTGCCAGCTCACCCCAAGAAACTAGCACAGATACGCAGTATTTT. The variable domain in full, with the rest retrieved from reference TRBV18 and TRBJ2-3, is NAGVMQNPRHLVRRRGQEARLRCSPMKGHSHVYWYRQLPEEGLKFMVYLQKENIIDESGMPKERFSAEFPKEGPSILRIQQVVRGDSAAYFCASSPQETSTDTQYFGPGTRLTVL.

The sample holds a few counts of this clonotype. This sequence joins TRBV20-1 and TRBJ2-3; 7 bases fit TRBD1. With V trimmed by 4 bases and J by 2 bases, 6 bases remained unmatched. The CDR3 extends over 14 amino acids. Per the germline V gene, CDR1 is DFQATT and CDR2 is SNEGSKA (reference sequence). CDR3 region: CSAIGTDLTDTQYF. DNA of the CDR3: TGCAGTGCTATCGGGACAGATCTCACAGATACGCAGTATTTT.

In its sample, this clonotype was seen many times. The gene calls are TRBV7-9 and TRBJ1-5; the match to TRBD1 covers 7 bases. The CDR3 is 14 amino acids. The J segment lost 9 bases and the V segment lost 5 bases, leaving 10 bases of the junction unmatched. Germline CDR1 and CDR2: SEHNR and FQNEAQ (reference sequence). CDR3 DNA sequence: TGTGCCAGCAGCACCCACGGGACAGAGATGCCCCAGCATTTT. Its translation is CASSTHGTEMPQHF.

At least ten counts were recorded for this clonotype. This sequence joins TRBV3-1 and TRBJ2-1, with D perhaps matching TRBD2 (6 bases). The germline gives CDR1 LGHDT, CDR2 YNNKEL (reference sequence). The CDR3 has 15 amino acids. Trimming removed 0 bases at V and 7 bases at J, with 13 bases between. The CDR3 nucleotides are TGTGCCAGCAGCCAAGACCCCCCCGGGAGAAATGAGCAGTTCTTC. It translates to CASSQDPPGRNEQFF.

V gene TRBV27 combines with J gene TRBJ1-6; no firm D call. The CDR3 length is 13 residues. Trimming removed 5 bases from V and 8 bases from J, with 10 bases in between. Looked up from germline, CDR1 is MNHEY and CDR2 is SMNVEV (reference sequence). This CDR3 is CASSPWSHSPLHF. The CDR3 DNA reads as TGTGCCAGCAGTCCCTGGTCCCATTCACCCCTCCACTTT.

This clonotype was recorded only once. A much bigger clone sits one base away, suggesting this may be a read error. The chain combines TRBV18 with TRBJ1-5; no definite D call. Germline CDR1 is KGHSH and CDR2 is LQKENI. There are 15 residues in the CDR3. In DNA, the CDR3 is TGTGCCAGCTCACAGGTTGGGAATAGCAATCAGCCCCAGAATTTT. Its protein product is CASSQVGNSNQPQNF.

The chain carries TRBV14 and TRBJ2-6, with D possibly being TRBD1 (7 bases). V lost 0 bases to trimming and J lost 4 bases, with 25 bases between them. The CDR3 loop spans 21 amino acids. From germline, CDR1 is SGHDN and CDR2 FVKESK. CDR3 protein: CASSQDIGRQGLSSGANVLTF. CDR3 DNA: TGTGCCAGCAGCCAAGATATTGGTCGACAGGGACTTTCGTCCGGGGCCAACGTCCTGACTTTC.

This chain uses TRBV5-1 with TRBJ1-2; 7 positions match TRBD1. The germline CDR1 and CDR2 sequences are SGHRS and YFSETQ. The CDR3 is made up of 14 amino acids. J gave up 4 bases and V 0 bases, and 3 bases lay outside the gene matches. The CDR3 DNA sequence: TGCGCCAGCAGCTTGGAGGGGACAGTCTATGGCTACACCTTC. Translated, it gives CASSLEGTVYGYTF.

This clonotype was recorded at least ten times. The chain joins TRBV15 to TRBJ1-1; no definite D call. The CDR3 runs 13 residues. Germline CDR1 LNHNV, CDR2 YYDKDF (reference sequence). The V end was cut by 0 bases, the J end by 1 base, with 3 bases between. The CDR3 region has the DNA TGTGCCACCAGCAGAGAGGGGAACACTGAAGCTTTCTTT. Its protein product is CATSREGNTEAFF.

This clonotype came up many times. The chain recombines TRBV4-1 with TRBJ2-5; 8 positions match TRBD2. CDR3 length: 17 amino acids. After removal of 0 bases from V and 1 base from J, the junction contained 7 bases not matched to a gene. Germline-derived CDR1 and CDR2 are MGHRA and YSYEKL. The CDR3 protein is CASSQDLVAGRQETQYF. In DNA, the CDR3 is TGCGCCAGCAGCCAAGATCTGGTAGCGGGGCGCCAAGAGACCCAGTACTTC.